A single sample gave rise to the 17 T cell receptor beta chains below, sequenced in a study of monozygotic twins with inflammatory bowel disease. After re-calling the 5' RACE reads, TCRdb lists one entry per CDR3 protein, DNA absent. The data show around 450,000 distinct CDR3 sequences, and the top ten clones hold 2.4%. Source material: blood. All receptors come from a human donor with ulcerative colitis or Crohn's disease, or a healthy co-twin of an affected twin (not recorded which).

CDR3 loop: CASSFDSSSYNEQFF. The chain recombines TRBV27 with TRBJ2-1. The germline CDR1 and CDR2 sequences are MNHEY and SMNVEV (reference sequence). CDR3 length: 15 amino acids.

The chain is built from TRBV24-1 and TRBJ2-1; TCRdb indicates TRBD2, and absent DNA this call remains unverified. CDR1 and CDR2 from the germline V gene are KGHDR and SFDVKD. The CDR3 consists of 19 residues. The CDR3 loop reads CATSDASGRDKSSYNEQFF.

The chain joins TRBV4-3 to TRBJ1-1. This CDR3 is 13 amino acids long. From germline, CDR1 is LGHNA and CDR2 YSLEER. This CDR3 is CASSFKVNTEAFF.

The J gene is TRBJ2-3, the V gene TRBV3-1; lacking DNA, the TRBD2 call made by TCRdb goes unchecked. The CDR3 length is 16 residues. CDR1 LGHDT and CDR2 YNNKEL come from the germline V gene (reference sequence). This CDR3 is CASSQEPPQRGDTQYF.

This chain connects TRBV6-5 to TRBJ2-2; TCRdb proposes TRBD1, but this gene call is untestable without DNA. Germline-derived CDR1 and CDR2 are MNHEY and SVGAGI. CDR3 size: 15 residues. The CDR3 sequence is CASSHGQGRGGELFF.

V and J are TRBV4-3 and TRBJ2-2; lacking DNA, the TRBD2 call made by TCRdb goes unchecked. The CDR3 is 19 amino acids. Per germline, CDR1 LGHNA and CDR2 YSLEER. CDR3 in amino acids: CASSQPPRTSVSNTGELFF.

The chain links TRBV29-1 to TRBJ2-7; TCRdb reports TRBD1, a call that lacks DNA to check it against. Germline V gives CDR1 SQVTM, CDR2 ANQGSEA. The CDR3 consists of 12 residues. The chain's CDR3 is CSFQGDSYEQYF.

The chain couples TRBV4-3 to TRBJ2-4. There are 15 residues in the CDR3. Germline lookup yields CDR1 LGHNA and CDR2 YSLEER. This CDR3 reads CASSQMWRWSDIQYF.

V usage is TRBV7-2 and J usage is TRBJ2-1; lacking DNA, the TRBD2 call made by TCRdb goes unchecked. Germline V lookup: CDR1 SGHTA, CDR2 FQGNSA. This CDR3 contains 13 residues. The CDR3 spells CASSSGLEIEQFF.

The rearrangement links TRBV28 to TRBJ2-7; the TRBD2 assignment by TCRdb is unverifiable without DNA. This CDR3 comprises 12 residues. The germline V gene encodes CDR1 MDHEN and CDR2 SYDVKM. The CDR3 loop reads CASIGAHYEQYF.

The chain employs TRBV5-6 and TRBJ2-2; the D gene TCRdb calls, TRBD1, cannot be checked with no DNA. CDR1 is SGHDT, CDR2 YYEEEE, per germline. This CDR3 contains 13 residues. The CDR3 sequence is CASLLRGTGELFF.

The CDR3 region is CSVEDEGGSSYEQYF. This chain links TRBV29-1 with TRBJ2-7; the TCRdb call, TRBD1, lacks DNA for checking. Germline CDR1 is SQVTM and CDR2 is ANQGSEA. The CDR3 is 15 amino acids.

V gene TRBV18 combines with J gene TRBJ1-2. CDR1 is KGHSH, CDR2 LQKENI, per germline. This CDR3 comprises 12 residues. The CDR3: CASSPPTGGYTF.

The chain employs TRBV11-2 and TRBJ2-1; TCRdb outputs TRBD1, but without DNA this stays unchecked. Germline assignment: CDR1 SGHAT and CDR2 FQNNGV. The CDR3 sequence is 14 residues long. This CDR3 is CASSADSSANEQFF. The full variable domain, in which reference TRBV11-2 and TRBJ2-1 provide the parts outside the CDR3, is EAGVAQSPRYKIIEKRQSVAFWCNPISGHATLYWYQQILGQGPKLLIQFQNNGVVDDSQLPKDRFSAERLKGVDSTLKIQPAKLEDSAVYLCASSADSSANEQFFGPGTRLTVL.

The chain combines TRBV15 with TRBJ2-1; with no DNA, the TCRdb D assignment of TRBD2 cannot be verified. CDR1 and CDR2 from the germline V gene are LNHNV and YYDKDF (reference sequence). This CDR3 spans 19 amino acids. The CDR3: CATSRSRTSGGSSYNEQFF.

The chain joins TRBV20-1 to TRBJ2-3. The CDR3 sequence is 11 residues long. Germline V gene lookup returns CDR1 DFQATT and CDR2 SNEGSKA (reference sequence). The CDR3: CSAALADTQYF.

This chain links TRBV6-1 with TRBJ2-3; TCRdb indicates TRBD1, and absent DNA this call remains unverified. CDR3 length: 16 amino acids. CDR1 is MNHNS and CDR2 is SASEGT in the germline V gene. The CDR3 region is CASSTSGRGSTDTQYF.